These 6 T cell receptor beta chains came from one sample sequenced in a study of blood T cells in healthy people across ages. Next came a second PCR, run for roughly 6 to 11 cycles, which used a sample-barcoded 5' primer along with a J-beta primer mix. TCRdb processed the 5' RACE reads anew with MiXCR; each CDR3 protein has one entry. The sample lists about 720,000 distinct CDR3 sequences, 22% seen once, with about 22% in the top ten. Sequencing was done on a sample of blood. These receptors were obtained from a man between 65 and 80 years old in good health.

The CDR3 DNA reads TGTGCCAGCAGTTTGGGAAACAATGTGGATGGCTACACCTTC. This sequence encodes CASSLGNNVDGYTF. The chain carries TRBV28 and TRBJ1-2; D unclear. V was pared by 3 bases and J by 6 bases, with 14 bases between. CDR3 length: 14 residues. Germline loops: CDR1 MDHEN, CDR2 SYDVKM.

The chain has TRBV3-1 and TRBJ2-2; a weak D match, TRBD1 (5 bases). This CDR3 is 15 amino acids long. The germline V gene encodes CDR1 LGHDT and CDR2 YNNKEL (reference sequence). With 6 bases removed from V and 1 base from J, the gap between germline ends came to 12 bases. DNA for the CDR3: TGTGCCAGCAGTCGACAGCACTTGAACACCGGGGAGCTGTTTTTT. Residues: CASSRQHLNTGELFF.

This chain connects TRBV12-3 or TRBV12-4 to TRBJ2-1; D may match TRBD1 or TRBD2 (5 bases each). Trimming removed 4 bases from V and 6 bases from J, with 16 bases in between. This CDR3 has 15 residues. As DNA, the CDR3 is TGTGCCAGCAGTTCAAACCGGGGCCGCCCCAATGAGCAGTTCTTC. It specifies CASSSNRGRPNEQFF.

This chain links TRBV7-9 with TRBJ2-3; D possibly uses TRBD1 or TRBD2 (5 bases each). Per germline, CDR1 SEHNR and CDR2 FQNEAQ (reference sequence). The CDR3 consists of 15 residues. V was clipped by 5 bases and J by 2 bases, with 14 bases between them. CDR3 region: CASSDRDGYTDTQYF. Here the CDR3 DNA reads TGTGCCAGCAGCGACCGGGACGGGTACACAGATACGCAGTATTTT.

This clonotype appeared a few times. This rearrangement joins TRBV4-3 to TRBJ1-2; 9 bases align to TRBD1. V shed 8 bases and J 4 bases; nucleotides not matched to a gene: 11. The CDR3 runs 15 residues. CDR1 and CDR2 (germline): LGHNA, YSLEER. The CDR3, as DNA: TGCGCCAGCTCCAAGGTTGGACAGGGGAGCTATGGCTACACCTTC. The encoded protein is CASSKVGQGSYGYTF.

This clonotype was picked up many times. The chain recombines TRBV14 with TRBJ1-2; 9 bases fit TRBD1. V shed 1 base, J shed 4 bases, and the junction held 4 bases outside the gene matches. Germline lookup yields CDR1 SGHDN and CDR2 FVKESK. This CDR3 has 15 amino acids. Here the CDR3 DNA reads TGTGCCAGCAGCCAAGCCGGGACAGGGAGCTATGGCTACACCTTC. This sequence encodes CASSQAGTGSYGYTF.